By sample share, the clone carrying this T cell receptor (beta chain) is medium-sized. With MiXCR, TCRdb called clones anew from the PCR reads. This sample has 15,000 to 20,000 clones; around 28% occur once, and the top ten carry roughly 13%. All patients were untreated before thyroid surgery. From germline, CDR1 is MDHEN and CDR2 SYDVKM. The length of the CDR3 is 14 residues. The trim removed 4 bases at V and 7 bases at J, leaving 6 bases unmatched. The data are from a study of metastatic and nonmetastatic thyroid tumors. The rearrangement links TRBV28 to TRBJ1-5, with 8 nucleotides matching TRBD1. The specimen sequenced was tumor tissue. This TCR was recovered from a male donor with papillary thyroid cancer or a benign thyroid nodule (not recorded which). Some clones in this sample may be carry-over from other donors' samples. As DNA, the CDR3 is TGTGCCAGCAGTTGGGGGACAGGAAGACAGCCCCAGCATTTT. It specifies CASSWGTGRQPQHF.